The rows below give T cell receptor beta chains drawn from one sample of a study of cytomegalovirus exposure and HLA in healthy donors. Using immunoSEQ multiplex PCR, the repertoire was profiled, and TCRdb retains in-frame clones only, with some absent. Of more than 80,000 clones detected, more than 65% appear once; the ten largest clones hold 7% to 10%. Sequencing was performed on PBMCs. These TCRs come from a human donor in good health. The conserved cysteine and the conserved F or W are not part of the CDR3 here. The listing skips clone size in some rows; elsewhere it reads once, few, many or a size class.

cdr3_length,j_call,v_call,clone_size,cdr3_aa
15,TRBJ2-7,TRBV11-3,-,ASSLGPGQGGTDEQY
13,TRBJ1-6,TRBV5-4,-,ASSLNAGDNSPLH
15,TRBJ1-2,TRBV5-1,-,ASSLGTGGRSNYGYT
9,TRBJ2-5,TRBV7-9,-,ASSPGETQY
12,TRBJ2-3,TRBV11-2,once,ASGGDTSTDTQY
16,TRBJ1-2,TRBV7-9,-,SSSRIVGSSKENYGYT
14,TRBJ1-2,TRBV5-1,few,ASTQTTGRPVYGYT
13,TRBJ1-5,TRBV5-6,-,ASSLGSVEGQPQH
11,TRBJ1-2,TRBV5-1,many,ASSLAGNYGYT
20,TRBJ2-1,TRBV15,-,ATSRATDIAGGHKIAYNEQF
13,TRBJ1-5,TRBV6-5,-,ASSYSQTGNQPQH
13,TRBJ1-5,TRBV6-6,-,ASSYWDRGDQPQH
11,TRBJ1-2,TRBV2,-,ASSPTEMYGYT
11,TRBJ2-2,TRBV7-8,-,ASSLVSRGELF
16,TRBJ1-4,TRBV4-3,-,ASSQDLRDSATNEKLF
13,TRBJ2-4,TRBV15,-,ATSRPDIAKNIQY
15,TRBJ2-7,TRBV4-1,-,ASSQDKGTGQYYEQY
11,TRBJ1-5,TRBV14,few,ASSQDNQQPQH
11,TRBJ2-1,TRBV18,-,ASSLRAYNEQF
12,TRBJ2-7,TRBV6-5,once,ASTRAGVSYEQY
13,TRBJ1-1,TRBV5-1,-,ASSLVPRGYTEAF
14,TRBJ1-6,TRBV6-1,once,ASSGPGQGGNSPLH
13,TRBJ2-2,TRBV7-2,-,ASSPTGLATGELF
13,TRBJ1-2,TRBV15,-,ATSTTTTGDYGYT
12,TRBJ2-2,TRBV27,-,ASRLPTVTGELF
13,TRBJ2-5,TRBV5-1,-,ASSIDRSTQETQY
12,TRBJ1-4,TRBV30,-,AWSLGTVYEKLF
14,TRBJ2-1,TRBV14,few,ASSPLRGGSYNEQF
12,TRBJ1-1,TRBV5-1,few,ASSPGPGSTEAF
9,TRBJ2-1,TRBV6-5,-,ASRSVLEQF
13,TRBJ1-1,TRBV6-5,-,ASSYGGQRNTEAF
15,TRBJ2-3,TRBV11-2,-,ASSLVLGQGVTDTQY
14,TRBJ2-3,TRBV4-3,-,ASSLGLAGGEDTQY
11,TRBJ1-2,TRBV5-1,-,ASSSQGRDGYT
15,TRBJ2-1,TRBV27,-,ASQATRGLRIWNEQF
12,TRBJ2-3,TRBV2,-,ASRRTGFTDTQY
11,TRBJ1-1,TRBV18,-,ASSPKTGNEAF
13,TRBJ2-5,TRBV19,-,ASSIVGGAVETQY
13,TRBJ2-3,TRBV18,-,ASSPSGVGTDTQY
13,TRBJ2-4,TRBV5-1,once,ASSPRTVRENIQY
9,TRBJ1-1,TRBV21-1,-,ATLRGAEAF
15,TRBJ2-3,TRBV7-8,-,ASQNKRGLTSTDTQY
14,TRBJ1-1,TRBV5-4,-,ASSLGSRGLDTEAF
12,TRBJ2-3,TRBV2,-,ASSELAGTDTQY
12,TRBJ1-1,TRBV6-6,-,ASSNHGTGGFAF
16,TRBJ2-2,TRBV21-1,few,ASSKREREGRGTGELF
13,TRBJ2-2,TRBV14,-,ASSQAGLATGELF
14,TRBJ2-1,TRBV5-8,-,ASSLEVGASYNEQF
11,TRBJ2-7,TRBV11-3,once,ASSSQQGYEQY
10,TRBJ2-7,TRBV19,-,ASFTGGDEQY
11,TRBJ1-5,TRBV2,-,ASSDRDGQPQH
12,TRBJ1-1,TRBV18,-,ASSKTGMNTEAF
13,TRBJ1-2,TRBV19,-,ASSIARDREDGYT
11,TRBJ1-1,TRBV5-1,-,ASSSGQSTEAF